The 26 T cell receptor beta chains presented below share a single source sample, sequenced in a study of T cells in Graves' hyperthyroidism and ophthalmopathy. It was RNA transcripts that yielded the amplified TCR beta CDR3 regions. The HTBI primer set served for first-round RT-PCR of the TCR CDR3. TCRdb analysed the multiplex PCR reads with MiXCR anew, one entry per CDR3 protein. The table records approximately 570,000 distinct CDR3 sequences, about 20% of them present only once. The sequencing input was blood. The receptor set was obtained from a man aged 35 to 55 with Graves' ophthalmopathy.

This clonotype has just a few counts. In DNA form, the CDR3 reads TGTGCCAGCAGCGGACAGGGTCGGGTTAACTATGGCTACACCTTC. Its translation is CASSGQGRVNYGYTF. This chain joins TRBV5-4 and TRBJ1-2, with TRBD1 matching 8 bases. The V gene's germline CDR1 is SGHNT and CDR2 YYREEE (reference sequence). V shed 4 bases, J shed 1 base, and the junction held 6 bases outside the gene matches. The CDR3 is made up of 15 amino acids. The variable domain in full, with the rest retrieved from reference TRBV5-4 and TRBJ1-2, is ETGVTQSPTHLIKTRGQQVTLRCSSQSGHNTVSWYQQALGQGPQFIFQYYREEENGRGNFPPRFSGLQFPNYSSELNVNALELDDSALYLCASSGQGRVNYGYTFGSGTRLTVV.

This clonotype turned up a few times. This chain links TRBV2 with TRBJ2-7; 7 bases match TRBD2. Germline CDR1 SNHLY, CDR2 FYNNEI. V trimming: 2 bases; J trimming: 6 bases; junction bases outside the gene matches: 7. CDR3 length equals 14 residues. CDR3 bases: TGTGCCAGCAGTGAAACAGCGGGGAACCTCGAGCAGTACTTC. It specifies CASSETAGNLEQYF.

Worth noting for this clonotype: Given a much more abundant clone one base away, this may be a read error. The CDR3 loop is CASSVLASTGDLFF. The CDR3 region has the DNA TGTGCCAGCAGTGTCCTAGCCTCCACCGGGGATCTGTTTTTT. V gene TRBV2 combines with J gene TRBJ2-2, with a possible D match to TRBD2 (5 bases). From germline, CDR1 is SNHLY and CDR2 FYNNEI. This CDR3 is 14 amino acids long.

This clonotype was seen many times. The chain joins TRBV10-3 to TRBJ2-1, with 12 nucleotides matching TRBD2. Germline-derived CDR1 and CDR2 are ENHRY and SYGVKD. The CDR3 is made up of 14 amino acids. The V segment lost 6 bases and the J segment 8 bases; nucleotides outside the gene matches: 5. Here the CDR3 DNA reads TGTGCCATCAGGACTAGCGGGAGAGGGGATGAGCAGTTCTTC. This codes for CAIRTSGRGDEQFF.

This clonotype has a count of ten or more. The chain carries TRBV5-1 and TRBJ2-7; D not resolved. The ends were cut back, 2 bases at V and 0 bases at J, with 9 bases in the middle. Germline CDR1 reads SGHRS; CDR2 reads YFSETQ. CDR3 length: 14 residues. Written as DNA, the CDR3 is TGCGCCAGCAGCTTTTGGGCGGACTCCTACGAGCAGTACTTC. Translation gives CASSFWADSYEQYF. Drawing the rest from reference TRBV5-1 and TRBJ2-7, the complete variable domain is KAGVTQTPRYLIKTRGQQVTLSCSPISGHRSVSWYQQTPGQGLQFLFEYFSETQRNKGNFPGRFSGRQFSNSRSEMNVSTLELGDSALYLCASSFWADSYEQYFGPGTRLTVT.

This clonotype was observed a few times. The chain employs TRBV2 and TRBJ2-6; unclear D gene. This CDR3 contains 19 residues. Germline lookup yields CDR1 SNHLY and CDR2 FYNNEI. With 2 bases removed from V and 0 bases from J, the gap between germline ends came to 17 bases. CDR3 nucleotides: TGTGCCAGCAGTGAACGAGGTCACAGACTCTCCTCTGGGGCCAACGTCCTGACTTTC. This codes for CASSERGHRLSSGANVLTF.

The sample holds one count of this clonotype. V gene TRBV6-1 combines with J gene TRBJ2-7; D unresolved. The CDR3 covers 12 residues. In germline, CDR1 is MNHNS, CDR2 SASEGT. Trimming removed 6 bases from V and 0 bases from J, with 6 bases in between. CDR3 DNA: TGTGCCAGCAGATCAGCCTCCTACGAGCAGTACTTC. Translating gives CASRSASYEQYF.

With respect to this clonotype: At one end, the junction sequence differs from germline, possibly due to a read error. This sequence joins TRBV5-1 and TRBJ2-7; a weak D match, TRBD2 (5 bases). Germline-derived CDR1 and CDR2 are SGHRS and YFSETQ. This CDR3 is built from 13 residues. The DNA of the CDR3 is TGCGCCGGCAGCTTGGCCGGGGACTACGAGCAGTACTTC. It codes for CAGSLAGDYEQYF.

V gene TRBV6-1 combines with J gene TRBJ2-7; D remains ambiguous. The length of the CDR3 is 15 residues. Trimming cost V 6 bases and J 0 bases, with 15 bases left between them. Germline V gives CDR1 MNHNS, CDR2 SASEGT. The CDR3 here is CASSPVYGDSYEQYF. CDR3 DNA: TGTGCCAGCAGCCCCGTTTATGGCGACTCCTACGAGCAGTACTTC.

This clonotype occurred a few times. The V and J genes are TRBV20-1 and TRBJ2-1; D is unresolved. Germline V gene sequence: CDR1 DFQATT, CDR2 SNEGSKA (reference sequence). With 3 bases removed from V and 4 bases from J, the gap between germline ends came to 13 bases. CDR3 length: 14 residues. The CDR3 protein is CSASDVSAYNEQFF. The CDR3 region has the DNA TGCAGTGCTAGTGACGTGTCGGCTTACAATGAGCAGTTCTTC.

This clonotype was counted only a few times. The chain is built from TRBV6-5 and TRBJ2-7; D might be TRBD1 (6 bases). The germline V and J ends were trimmed by 0 bases and 7 bases, with 13 bases remaining between them. This CDR3 is 14 amino acids long. Germline lookup yields CDR1 MNHEY and CDR2 SVGAGI. The CDR3: CASSYSGRGKEQYF. The DNA of the CDR3 is TGTGCCAGCAGTTACTCGGGCAGGGGTAAAGAGCAGTACTTC.

The chain has TRBV15 and TRBJ1-4; tentative D call: TRBD1 (5 bases). V was trimmed by 1 base and J by 7 bases, leaving 13 bases between them. Looked up from germline, CDR1 is LNHNV and CDR2 is YYDKDF (reference sequence). This CDR3 comprises 15 residues. CDR3 sequence reads: CATSRVKGLTEKLFF. The CDR3 DNA follows: TGTGCCACCAGCAGAGTAAAGGGGTTAACTGAAAAACTGTTTTTT.

This clonotype was detected only a few times. The CDR3 nucleotides are TGTGCCAGCAGTCTTTCTCCCGGACTAGTCACCGGGGAGCTGTTTTTT. Protein: CASSLSPGLVTGELFF. The rearrangement uses TRBV28 and TRBJ2-2; TRBD2 agrees at 7 bases. The V segment lost 5 bases and the J segment 4 bases; nucleotides outside the gene matches: 10. Germline loops: CDR1 MDHEN, CDR2 SYDVKM. This CDR3 contains 16 residues.

DNA for the CDR3: TGTGCCAGCAGCCAAGATCAACGGGTCGGGGGCTATGGCTACACCTTC. Encoded protein: CASSQDQRVGGYGYTF. This chain links TRBV14 with TRBJ1-2; TRBD1 might be the D (5 bases). Trimming removed 0 bases from V and 4 bases from J, with 15 bases in between. The germline CDR1 and CDR2 sequences are SGHDN and FVKESK. The CDR3 runs to 16 residues.

This clonotype was detected a few times. J is TRBJ2-2 and V is TRBV29-1; no definite D call. Germline CDR1 and CDR2: SQVTM and ANQGSEA. The CDR3 is made up of 13 amino acids. The V end lost 3 bases, the J end lost 7 bases, and 12 bases lay between the germline ends. The CDR3: CSVDFAKGGELFF. The CDR3 DNA sequence: TGCAGCGTTGATTTCGCGAAGGGCGGGGAGCTGTTTTTT.

This clonotype has ten or more counts. This sequence joins TRBV20-1 and TRBJ2-5; D gene uncertain. Trimming removed 0 bases from V and 5 bases from J, with 4 bases in between. Per germline, CDR1 DFQATT and CDR2 SNEGSKA (reference sequence). The length of the CDR3 is 11 residues. CDR3 loop: CSARDRETQYF. The DNA for the CDR3 is TGCAGTGCTAGAGATCGCGAGACCCAGTACTTC.

The V call is TRBV5-1, the J call TRBJ1-1, with D possibly matching TRBD1 (6 bases). Deletions cut 3 bases from V and 6 bases from J, with 30 bases between. This CDR3 comprises 19 residues. CDR1 and CDR2 (germline): SGHRS, YFSETQ. The CDR3 DNA sequence: TGCGCCAGCAGCTCCCAACCAGCGGGGGGCCCTCCCTCGTACCCTGAAGCTTTCTTT. It codes for CASSSQPAGGPPSYPEAFF.

The chain employs TRBV7-9 and TRBJ2-7, with D perhaps assigned TRBD1 or TRBD2 (5 bases each). Trimming pared 5 bases from V and 5 bases from J, leaving 19 bases between. The CDR3 covers 15 residues. CDR1 and CDR2 (germline): SEHNR, FQNEAQ (reference sequence). The CDR3 here is CASSPWTGGIDEQYF. CDR3 coding DNA: TGTGCCAGCAGCCCCTGGACTGGGGGAATCGACGAGCAGTACTTC.

This clonotype was counted ten times or more. V is TRBV20-1 and J is TRBJ2-1, with 9 positions matching TRBD1. V was clipped by 7 bases and J by 4 bases; unmatched bases: 5. The CDR3 length is 13 residues. Germline CDR1 reads DFQATT; CDR2 reads SNEGSKA (reference sequence). CDR3 sequence (DNA): TGCAGTGGAGGACAGGGGTTTTACAATGAGCAGTTCTTC. It translates to CSGGQGFYNEQFF.

This clonotype was counted ten times or more. The chain couples TRBV7-2 to TRBJ2-3; 8 bases are a match to TRBD2. Looked up from germline, CDR1 is SGHTA and CDR2 is FQGNSA. V gave up 5 bases and J gave up 6 bases; unmatched junction bases: 10. The CDR3 totals 15 residues. This chain's CDR3 is CASSVTSGSGDTQYF. The CDR3 nucleotides are TGTGCCAGCAGCGTAACTAGCGGCTCAGGGGATACGCAGTATTTT. Drawing the rest from reference TRBV7-2 and TRBJ2-3, the complete variable domain is GAGVSQSPSNKVTEKGKDVELRCDPISGHTALYWYRQSLGQGLEFLIYFQGNSAPDKSGLPSDRFSAERTGGSVSTLTIQRTQQEDSAVYLCASSVTSGSGDTQYFGPGTRLTVL.

V usage is TRBV19 and J usage is TRBJ2-5; 13 bases agree with TRBD2. The V gene's germline CDR1 is LNHDA and CDR2 SQIVND (reference sequence). After removal of 4 bases from V and 5 bases from J, the junction contained 16 bases not matched to a gene. The CDR3 sequence is 19 residues long. The CDR3 here is CASSTGRGTSGAVSETQYF. CDR3 coding DNA: TGTGCCAGTAGTACAGGGAGGGGGACTAGCGGGGCCGTCTCGGAGACCCAGTACTTC.

Many counts were recorded for this clonotype. CDR3 sequence reads: CASSYSKAGGNEQYF. For the CDR3, the DNA is TGTGCCAGCAGTTACTCGAAGGCAGGGGGGAACGAGCAGTACTTC. The chain carries TRBV6-2 or TRBV6-3 and TRBJ2-7; the D gene is possibly TRBD1 (7 bases). The germline V and J ends were trimmed by 0 bases and 5 bases, with 14 bases remaining between them. The CDR3 totals 15 residues. Germline V gene data show CDR1 as MNHEY and CDR2 as SVGEGT.

A few counts support this clonotype. The chain uses TRBV6-1 and TRBJ2-5; tentative D call: TRBD1 (6 bases). Trimming took off 6 bases at V and 0 bases at J, with 14 bases between the two ends. The CDR3 has 15 amino acids. Per germline, CDR1 MNHNS and CDR2 SASEGT. Here the CDR3 reads CASSELWTDQETQYF. Written as DNA, the CDR3 is TGTGCCAGCAGCGAACTCTGGACAGACCAAGAGACCCAGTACTTC.

The chain couples TRBV30 to TRBJ1-3; 8 positions match TRBD1. Unmatched junction bases numbered 6, after V lost 7 bases and J lost 4 bases. The CDR3 is made up of 13 amino acids. CDR1 is GTSNPN and CDR2 is SVGIG in the germline V gene (reference sequence). CDR3 nucleotide sequence: TGTGCCTCAAATACAGGGGGAGGAAACACCATATATTTT. Encoded protein: CASNTGGGNTIYF.

The chain recombines TRBV12-3 or TRBV12-4 with TRBJ2-1, with a tentative D call TRBD1 (5 bases). V gave up 3 bases and J gave up 4 bases, with 22 bases separating them. The CDR3 spans 18 residues. The DNA for the CDR3 is TGTGCCAGCAGTTTGAAACGCAGGGCCTATTTCCAATACAATGAGCAGTTCTTC. It specifies CASSLKRRAYFQYNEQFF.

With respect to this clonotype: An end of the junction differs from the germline gene, which may be a read error. The V call is TRBV27, the J call TRBJ2-2; D might be TRBD1 (6 bases). Germline lookup yields CDR1 MNHEY and CDR2 SMNVEV (reference sequence). The CDR3 spans 15 residues. CDR3 sequence (DNA): TGTGCCAGCAGTACCGGGACACAGAACACCGGGGAGCTGTCTTTT. The encoded protein is CASSTGTQNTGELSF.